The rows below give T cell receptor beta chains drawn from one sample of a study of tumor-infiltrating lymphocytes in primary liver carcinoma. A single record per CDR3 protein comes from TCRdb applying MiXCR to the multiplex PCR reads. This sample yields 25,000 or so distinct CDR3 sequences, of which about 74% are seen a single time; around 29% belongs to the top ten. The specimen sequenced was liver tumor tissue from sampling region 5. The receptor source for this set is a woman between 25 and 40 years old with primary liver carcinoma and hepatitis B virus infection. The CDR3 runs from the conserved cysteine through the conserved F or W. The D gene is left open where the match is weak. Some rows mark clone size as missing; the rest say once, few, many or name a class of expanded clone.

TGCGCCAGTGGCGTACTAGCGGGAGGGCCCCGTTCGAACACCGGGGAGCTGTTCTTT | CASGVLAGGPRSNTGELFF | TRBJ2-2 | TRBD2 | few | TRBV4-3
TGCAGTTTTGAGGGGCCCGGGGTCTACGAGCAGTACTTC | CSFEGPGVYEQYF | TRBJ2-7 | . | . | TRBV20-1
TGTGCCAGTGGACAGGGGCGCGCCTACGAGCAGTACTTC | CASGQGRAYEQYF | TRBJ2-7 | TRBD1 | medium-sized | TRBV7-8
TGTGCCAGCGGATGGGATGAGCAGTTCTTC | CASGWDEQFF | TRBJ2-1 | . | . | TRBV2
TGCGCCAGCAGAAGGACAGCCAATCCCTACGAGATGTACTTC | CASRRTANPYEMYF | TRBJ2-7 | . | . | TRBV10-2
TGCGCCAGCAGCTTATATGGGGGTACGGGCAATCAGCCCCAGCATTTT | CASSLYGGTGNQPQHF | TRBJ1-5 | . | . | TRBV5-4
TGTGCCAGCAGCTCGGGACTAGCGGGAGGGCTGGGAAGTGACAATGAGCAGTTCTTC | CASSSGLAGGLGSDNEQFF | TRBJ2-1 | TRBD2 | . | TRBV7-9
TGTGCCAGCAGGGATACAGAGGGGCTAGCGGGAGTCAATGAGCAGTTCTTC | CASRDTEGLAGVNEQFF | TRBJ2-1 | TRBD2 | many | TRBV2
TGTGCCAGTAGTAGTCTGCAGGGTAACAATCAGCCCCAGCATTTT | CASSSLQGNNQPQHF | TRBJ1-5 | . | many | TRBV19
TGTGTCACCGGTGATGCTATCGGAACGGTGACGCAGTATTTT | CVTGDAIGTVTQYF | TRBJ2-3 | . | . | TRBV24-1
TGTGCCGGCAACTTGTTGGACCGAGCTAACAATGAGCAGTTCTTC | CAGNLLDRANNEQFF | TRBJ2-1 | . | . | TRBV11-2
TGTGTCAGCATCCAAGGACAGGGGGCTAACTATGTCTACACCTTT | CVSIQGQGANYVYTF | TRBJ1-2 | TRBD1 | . | TRBV28
TGCGCCAACACTCGAGCGGGGTACTACGAGCAGTACTTC | CANTRAGYYEQYF | TRBJ2-7 | TRBD2 | . | TRBV10-2
TGTGCCAGCAGCTTAGGGGCGGTAGGGCCTGGTGATACGCAGCATTTT | CASSLGAVGPGDTQHF | TRBJ1-5 | . | . | TRBV7-8
TGCAGCGTCGTACCTTGGGGCGACGACTACACCTTC | CSVVPWGDDYTF | TRBJ1-2 | . | . | TRBV29-1
TGTGCCTGGAGTACAGGGTTAGGCATCGGGAAGCTGTTTTTT | CAWSTGLGIGKLFF | TRBJ2-2 | . | once | TRBV30
TGTGCCAGCAGTGAACAGGTCTGGGAGGAGACCCAGTACTTC | CASSEQVWEETQYF | TRBJ2-5 | . | . | TRBV7-9
TGTGCCAGTAGCCCTGGGGATTCTAGCCAGGATGTGCAAGAGACCCAGTACTTC | CASSPGDSSQDVQETQYF | TRBJ2-5 | . | . | TRBV11-3
TGTGCCAGCAGCTTGGCCGACGCGGAAGCTCAAGAGACCCAGTACTTT | CASSLADAEAQETQYF | TRBJ2-5 | . | . | TRBV5-4
TGTGCCAGCAGCCCCCATACGGGGAATGAGCAGTTCTTC | CASSPHTGNEQFF | TRBJ2-1 | . | many | TRBV12-3/TRBV12-4
TGTGCCAGCTGTCAATTAGCGGGAGGACTTTACGAGCAGCATTTC | CASCQLAGGLYEQHF | TRBJ2-7 | TRBD2 | . | TRBV6-2/TRBV6-3
TGTGCCAGCAGGGGGACTAGCCGAGACAATGAGCGATTCTTC | CASRGTSRDNERFF | TRBJ2-1 | TRBD2 | once | TRBV28
TGTGCCAGTAGCCCCGATCCCCAATTGAACGTCGGGGAGCTGTTTTTT | CASSPDPQLNVGELFF | TRBJ2-2 | . | . | TRBV11-2
TGTGCCAGCAGCTCCTTTAGACTAGCGGGAGAGGACACCGGGGAGCTGTTTTTT | CASSSFRLAGEDTGELFF | TRBJ2-2 | TRBD2 | medium-sized | TRBV7-8
TGTGCCACCAGTTACAAGGACAGCATTTCCTACGAGCAGTACTTC | CATSYKDSISYEQYF | TRBJ2-7 | . | . | TRBV6-5
TGTGCCAGCAGTTACTCCTCAGGGGTCGGGAGTGGCACCGGGGGGCTGTTTTTT | CASSYSSGVGSGTGGLFF | TRBJ2-2 | . | . | TRBV6-5
TGTGCCAGCAGCTTGGGCGGCGGGACTTTCTACGAGCAGTACTTC | CASSLGGGTFYEQYF | TRBJ2-7 | . | many | TRBV7-9
TGTGCCAGCAGATTGGCACTCAGAGTCACCGGGGAGTCGTTTTTT | CASRLALRVTGESFF | TRBJ2-2 | . | . | TRBV5-6
TGTGCCAGCAGCCCGGGGAGGAAAACTGTTTTT | CASSPGRKTVF | TRBJ1-4 | . | once | TRBV11-2
TGTGTCAGCAGCTTAGTGAAGTCCGATACACAGTATTTT | CVSSLVKSDTQYF | TRBJ2-3 | . | . | TRBV11-2
TGCAGTGCTAGAGGGGAGATTTTTGGCAATTCACCCCTCCACTTT | CSARGEIFGNSPLHF | TRBJ1-6 | . | many | TRBV20-1
TGCAGCGTACATTCCGGAGTACACAATTACATTGAGCAGTTCTTC | CSVHSGVHNYIEQFF | TRBJ2-1 | . | . | TRBV29-1
TGTGTCAGCAGCCAAGATTTAACTAGCGGGAGTGAGACCCAGTACTTC | CVSSQDLTSGSETQYF | TRBJ2-5 | TRBD2 | . | TRBV4-2
TGTGCCAGCAGCTTGAGAGTAGATACGCAATATTTT | CASSLRVDTQYF | TRBJ2-3 | . | . | TRBV5-6
TGTGCCAGCAGTAGGGGACAGGGTACCGGGGAGCTGTTTTTT | CASSRGQGTGELFF | TRBJ2-2 | TRBD1 | few | TRBV12-3/TRBV12-4
TGTGCTTGGGGTACAGGATTAGGCACCGGGGAGCTGTCTTTT | CAWGTGLGTGELSF | TRBJ2-2 | . | once | TRBV30
TGTACCAGCAGCTCATATCCGGGTCCCTACGTCCATGAGCAGTACTTC | CTSSSYPGPYVHEQYF | TRBJ2-7 | . | . | TRBV11-2
TGCAGCGTCCTAAGGGATTACAAAGAGCAGTTCTTC | CSVLRDYKEQFF | TRBJ2-1 | . | few | TRBV29-1
TGTGCCAGCAGTTCAGGTTGGGGCGGGTGTTTCTACGATGAGCAGTTCTTC | CASSSGWGGCFYDEQFF | TRBJ2-1 | . | . | TRBV7-9
TGTGCCAACAGCCCCTGGGTGGGAGAACTGTTTTTT | CANSPWVGELFF | TRBJ1-4 | . | . | TRBV11-2
TGTGCCAGCAGTATGGGACAGGGCACCGGGGAACTGTTTTTT | CASSMGQGTGELFF | TRBJ2-2 | TRBD1 | . | TRBV12-3/TRBV12-4
TGTGCCAGCCGGGGGTGGGACAGGGACACCGGGGAGCAGTTTTTT | CASRGWDRDTGEQFF | TRBJ2-2 | TRBD1 | . | TRBV12-3/TRBV12-4
TGTGCCAGCAGCTTGGGTGGGGGGGACAAAGAGCAGTTCTTC | CASSLGGGDKEQFF | TRBJ2-1 | . | . | TRBV5-4
TGTGCCACCCGGGACCTAGTGGATACGCAGTATTTT | CATRDLVDTQYF | TRBJ2-3 | . | once | TRBV28
TGTGCCGGCAGTATCACAGGAGTGGGCTATTGGACCTACGAGCAGTACTTC | CAGSITGVGYWTYEQYF | TRBJ2-7 | . | . | TRBV11-2